The rows below give T cell receptor beta chains drawn from one sample of a study of blood T cell repertoires in COVID-19. The data were produced by immunoSEQ multiplex PCR, yet TCRdb's version contains in-frame clones alone and is incomplete. The sample gives roughly 150,000 clones, roughly 85% of which show up once; around 2.1% is in the top ten. Sequencing was performed on peripheral blood. These receptors came from a woman aged 80 or over with acute or convalescent COVID-19. CDR3s leave out the opening cysteine and the closing phenylalanine or tryptophan. Where a row states a size, it is once, few, many or the class of an expanded clone; other rows omit it.

cdr3_aa: ASSHRQNQETQY; clone_size: -; v_call: TRBV4-2; j_call: TRBJ2-5; cdr3_length: 12
cdr3_aa: ASSLAGNTEAF; clone_size: once; v_call: TRBV3-1/TRBV3-2; j_call: TRBJ1-1; cdr3_length: 11
cdr3_aa: ASSSIILRGSSYNSPLH; clone_size: -; v_call: TRBV28; j_call: TRBJ1-6; cdr3_length: 17
cdr3_aa: ASTPGTGKQPQH; clone_size: -; v_call: TRBV6-6; j_call: TRBJ1-5; cdr3_length: 12
cdr3_aa: ASSLRLDSYNEQF; clone_size: -; v_call: TRBV5-1; j_call: TRBJ2-1; cdr3_length: 13
cdr3_aa: ASSLWSGKETQY; clone_size: -; v_call: TRBV7-8; j_call: TRBJ2-5; cdr3_length: 12
cdr3_aa: ASSILGASEKAYNEQF; clone_size: -; v_call: TRBV19; j_call: TRBJ2-1; cdr3_length: 16
cdr3_aa: ASSLYPGIEQY; clone_size: -; v_call: TRBV7-2; j_call: TRBJ2-7; cdr3_length: 11
cdr3_aa: ASRKGGSTDTQY; clone_size: -; v_call: TRBV7-2; j_call: TRBJ2-3; cdr3_length: 12
cdr3_aa: ASTQRESANTGELF; clone_size: -; v_call: TRBV30; j_call: TRBJ2-2; cdr3_length: 14
cdr3_aa: SGQPGDTQY; clone_size: -; v_call: TRBV20-1; j_call: TRBJ2-3; cdr3_length: 9
cdr3_aa: ATSDLYSPLWHEQY; clone_size: -; v_call: TRBV24-1; j_call: TRBJ2-7; cdr3_length: 14
cdr3_aa: ASSESGSSYNEQF; clone_size: -; v_call: TRBV9; j_call: TRBJ2-1; cdr3_length: 13
cdr3_aa: ASSPTGSYEQY; clone_size: -; v_call: TRBV4-1; j_call: TRBJ2-7; cdr3_length: 11
cdr3_aa: ASSLGLGYQETQY; clone_size: -; v_call: TRBV5-6; j_call: TRBJ2-5; cdr3_length: 13
cdr3_aa: SASPFQGGNQPQH; clone_size: -; v_call: TRBV20-1; j_call: TRBJ1-5; cdr3_length: 13
cdr3_aa: ASSQDWPRTSGRETQY; clone_size: once; v_call: TRBV4-3; j_call: TRBJ2-5; cdr3_length: 16
cdr3_aa: ASSPHTGAGELF; clone_size: -; v_call: TRBV25-1; j_call: TRBJ2-2; cdr3_length: 12
cdr3_aa: ASNDWNTGELF; clone_size: -; v_call: TRBV2; j_call: TRBJ2-2; cdr3_length: 11
cdr3_aa: ASKGGVTEAF; clone_size: -; v_call: TRBV28; j_call: TRBJ1-1; cdr3_length: 10
cdr3_aa: ASSEPRGEQF; clone_size: -; v_call: TRBV10-2; j_call: TRBJ2-1; cdr3_length: 10